This T cell receptor (beta chain) was obtained from a study of T cells after yellow fever vaccination. To note about this clonotype: No antigen is known for it.

Study findings and constraints: Clones that expanded after primary vaccination mostly reappeared after the booster (roughly 96% CD4, about 91% CD8). CD4 and CD8 compartments shared a small share of clonotypes. Weaker, the secondary response had a peak occurring faster, on day 5 versus 15.

TCRdb itself ran the 5' RACE reads through MiXCR, one entry per CDR3 protein. Of 610,000 or so distinct CDR3 sequences in the sample, roughly 12% were seen once. The sequenced sample was PBMCs, obtained on the day of the yellow fever booster vaccination. The sequence was obtained from a man aged 30 to 45 who received the YFV17D yellow fever vaccine.

CDR3 sequence: CASSPRGSGTSKNIQYF. The CDR3 DNA is TGTGCCAGCAGCCCCCGGGGTAGCGGGACCTCCAAAAACATTCAGTACTTC. V is TRBV4-2 and J is TRBJ2-4; 8 bases are shared with TRBD2. CDR3 length: 17 residues. V dropped 4 bases and J dropped 2; count of bases not matched to a gene: 10. The germline gives CDR1 LGHNA, CDR2 YNFKEQ.